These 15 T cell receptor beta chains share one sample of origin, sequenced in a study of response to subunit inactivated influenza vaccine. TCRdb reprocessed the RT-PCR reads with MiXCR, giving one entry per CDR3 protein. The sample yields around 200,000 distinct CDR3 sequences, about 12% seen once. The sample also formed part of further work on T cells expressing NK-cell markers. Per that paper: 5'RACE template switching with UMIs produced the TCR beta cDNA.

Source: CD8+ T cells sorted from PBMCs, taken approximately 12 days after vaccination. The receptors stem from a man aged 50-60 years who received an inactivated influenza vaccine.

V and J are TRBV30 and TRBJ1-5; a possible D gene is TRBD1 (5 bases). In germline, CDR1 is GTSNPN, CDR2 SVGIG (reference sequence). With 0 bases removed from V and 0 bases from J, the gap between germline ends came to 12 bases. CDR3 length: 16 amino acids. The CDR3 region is CAWSVPQGYSNQPQHF. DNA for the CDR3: TGTGCCTGGAGTGTCCCCCAGGGATATAGCAATCAGCCCCAGCATTTT.

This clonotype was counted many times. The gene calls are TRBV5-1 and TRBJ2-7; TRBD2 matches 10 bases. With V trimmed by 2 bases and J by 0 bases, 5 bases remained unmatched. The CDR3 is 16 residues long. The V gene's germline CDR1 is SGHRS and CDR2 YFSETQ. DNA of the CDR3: TGCGCCAGCAGCTTATCTAGCGGGGGAATCTCCTACGAGCAGTACTTC. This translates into CASSLSSGGISYEQYF.

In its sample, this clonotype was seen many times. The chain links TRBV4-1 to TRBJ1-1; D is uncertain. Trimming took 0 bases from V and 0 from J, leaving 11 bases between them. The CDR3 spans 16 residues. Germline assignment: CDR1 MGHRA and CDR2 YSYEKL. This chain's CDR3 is CASSQDLGRLNTEAFF. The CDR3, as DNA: TGCGCCAGCAGCCAAGATCTCGGCAGACTGAACACTGAAGCTTTCTTT.

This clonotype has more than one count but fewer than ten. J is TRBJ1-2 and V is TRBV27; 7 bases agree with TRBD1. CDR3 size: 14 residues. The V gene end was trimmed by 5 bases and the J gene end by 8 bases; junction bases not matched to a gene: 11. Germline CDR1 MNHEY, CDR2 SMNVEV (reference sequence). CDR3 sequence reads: CASSPLDRTGGYTF. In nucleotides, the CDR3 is TGTGCCAGCAGTCCCCTCGACAGGACAGGCGGCTACACCTTC.

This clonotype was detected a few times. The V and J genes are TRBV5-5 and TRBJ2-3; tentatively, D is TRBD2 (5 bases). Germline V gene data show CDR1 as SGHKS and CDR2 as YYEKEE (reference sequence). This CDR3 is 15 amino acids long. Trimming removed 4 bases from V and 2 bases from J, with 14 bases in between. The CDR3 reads CASSPAPDFTDTQYF. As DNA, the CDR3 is TGTGCCAGCAGCCCGGCCCCGGACTTCACAGATACGCAGTATTTT.

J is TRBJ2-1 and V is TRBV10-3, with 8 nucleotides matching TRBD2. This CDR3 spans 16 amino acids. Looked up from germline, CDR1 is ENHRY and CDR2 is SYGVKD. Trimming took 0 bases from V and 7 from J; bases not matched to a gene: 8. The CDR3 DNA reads TGTGCCATCAGTGAGTCGACGGGGGGGCCTAGGAATGAGCAGTTCTTC. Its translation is CAISESTGGPRNEQFF.

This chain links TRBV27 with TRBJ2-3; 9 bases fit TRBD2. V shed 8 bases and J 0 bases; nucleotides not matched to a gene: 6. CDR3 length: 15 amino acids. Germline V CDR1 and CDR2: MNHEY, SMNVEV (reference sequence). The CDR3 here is CASGRLADSTDTQYF. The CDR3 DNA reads TGTGCCAGCGGGCGACTAGCGGATAGCACAGATACGCAGTATTTT.

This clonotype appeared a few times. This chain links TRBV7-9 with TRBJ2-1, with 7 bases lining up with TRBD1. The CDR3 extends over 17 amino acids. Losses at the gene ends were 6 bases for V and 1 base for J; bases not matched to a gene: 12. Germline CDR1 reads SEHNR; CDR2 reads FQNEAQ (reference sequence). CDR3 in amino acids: CASSSSWTGYSYNEQFF. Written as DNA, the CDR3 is TGTGCCAGCAGTTCGTCATGGACAGGCTATTCCTACAATGAGCAGTTCTTC.

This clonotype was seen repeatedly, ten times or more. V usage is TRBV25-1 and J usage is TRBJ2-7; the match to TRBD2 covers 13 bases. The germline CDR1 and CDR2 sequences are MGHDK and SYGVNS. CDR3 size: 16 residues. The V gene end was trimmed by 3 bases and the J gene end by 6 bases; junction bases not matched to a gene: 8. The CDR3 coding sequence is TGTGCCAGCAGTGAGTCTACTAGCGGGAGGGCCTCCGAGCAGTACTTC. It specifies CASSESTSGRASEQYF.

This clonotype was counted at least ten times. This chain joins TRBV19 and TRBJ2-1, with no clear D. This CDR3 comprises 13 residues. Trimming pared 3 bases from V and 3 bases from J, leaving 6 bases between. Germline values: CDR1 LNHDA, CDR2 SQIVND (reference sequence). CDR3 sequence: CASSISSYNEQFF. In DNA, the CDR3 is TGTGCCAGTAGTATTTCAAGCTACAATGAGCAGTTCTTC.

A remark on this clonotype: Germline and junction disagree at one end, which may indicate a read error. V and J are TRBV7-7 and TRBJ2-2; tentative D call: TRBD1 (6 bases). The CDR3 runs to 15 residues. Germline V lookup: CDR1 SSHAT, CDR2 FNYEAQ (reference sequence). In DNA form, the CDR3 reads TGTGCTAGCAGCTTTGGGGGCCGGGACACCGGGGAGCTGTTTTTT. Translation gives CASSFGGRDTGELFF.

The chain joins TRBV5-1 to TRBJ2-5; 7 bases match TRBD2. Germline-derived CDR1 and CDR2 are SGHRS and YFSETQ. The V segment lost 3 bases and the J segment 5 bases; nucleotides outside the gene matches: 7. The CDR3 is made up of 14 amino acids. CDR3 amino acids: CASSWRGGPETQYF. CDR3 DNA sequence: TGCGCCAGCAGCTGGAGGGGAGGGCCGGAGACCCAGTACTTC.

DNA of the CDR3: TGCGCCAGCAGCCAAGAGGTCCTCCTCGGGGAGACCCAGTACTTC. Its translation: CASSQEVLLGETQYF. The V gene is TRBV4-3, the J gene TRBJ2-5, with unresolved D. Germline assignment: CDR1 LGHNA and CDR2 YSLEER. There are 15 residues in the CDR3. The germline V and J ends were trimmed by 0 bases and 5 bases, with 13 bases remaining between them.

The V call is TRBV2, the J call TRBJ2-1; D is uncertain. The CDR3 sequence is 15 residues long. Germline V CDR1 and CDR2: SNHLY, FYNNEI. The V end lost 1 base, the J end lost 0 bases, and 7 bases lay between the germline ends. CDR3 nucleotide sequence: TGTGCCAGCAGTGAAGGGGCGGCCTCCTACAATGAGCAGTTCTTC. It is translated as CASSEGAASYNEQFF.

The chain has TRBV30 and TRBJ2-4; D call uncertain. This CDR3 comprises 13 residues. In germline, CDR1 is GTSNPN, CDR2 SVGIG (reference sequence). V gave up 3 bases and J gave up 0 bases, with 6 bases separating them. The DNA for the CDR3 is TGTGCCTGGAGGGGAATAGCCAAAAACATTCAGTACTTC. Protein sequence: CAWRGIAKNIQYF.